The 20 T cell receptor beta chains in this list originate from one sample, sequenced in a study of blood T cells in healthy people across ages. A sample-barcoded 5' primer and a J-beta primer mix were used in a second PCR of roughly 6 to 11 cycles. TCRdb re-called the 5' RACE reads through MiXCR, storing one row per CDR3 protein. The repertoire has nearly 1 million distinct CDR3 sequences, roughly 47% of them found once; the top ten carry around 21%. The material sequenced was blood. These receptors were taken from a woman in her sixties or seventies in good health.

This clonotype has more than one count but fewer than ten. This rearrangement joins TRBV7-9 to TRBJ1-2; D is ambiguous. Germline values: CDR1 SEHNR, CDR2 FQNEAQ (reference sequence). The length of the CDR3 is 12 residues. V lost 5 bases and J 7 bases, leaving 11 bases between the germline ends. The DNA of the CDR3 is TGTGCCAGCAGCCCGGCGGGAGCTGGCTACACCTTC. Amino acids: CASSPAGAGYTF.

The CDR3 DNA reads TGCAGCGTTGCCGGCGCAGGGGGTATCCAAGAGACCCAGTACTTC. Translated: CSVAGAGGIQETQYF. The V gene is TRBV29-1, the J gene TRBJ2-5; 7 bases line up with TRBD1. The CDR3 runs to 15 residues. Losses at the gene ends were 4 bases for V and 1 base for J; bases not matched to a gene: 9. CDR1 SQVTM and CDR2 ANQGSEA come from the germline V gene. The full variable domain, completed using reference TRBV29-1 and TRBJ2-5, is SAVISQKPSRDICQRGTSLTIQCQVDSQVTMMFWYRQQPGQSLTLIATANQGSEATYESGFVIDKFPISRPNLTFSTLTVSNMSPEDSSIYLCSVAGAGGIQETQYFGPGTRLLVL.

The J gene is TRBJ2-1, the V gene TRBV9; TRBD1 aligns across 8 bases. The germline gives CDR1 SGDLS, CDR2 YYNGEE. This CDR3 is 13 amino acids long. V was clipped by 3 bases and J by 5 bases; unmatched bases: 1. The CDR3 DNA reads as TGTGCCAGCAGCGGGGACAGGAACAATGAGCAGTTCTTC. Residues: CASSGDRNNEQFF.

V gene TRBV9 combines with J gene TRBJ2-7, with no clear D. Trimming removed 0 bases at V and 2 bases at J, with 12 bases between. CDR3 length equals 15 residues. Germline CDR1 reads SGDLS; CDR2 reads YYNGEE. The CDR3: CASSVGGIPTYEQYF. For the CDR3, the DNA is TGTGCCAGCAGCGTAGGGGGAATACCAACCTACGAGCAGTACTTC.

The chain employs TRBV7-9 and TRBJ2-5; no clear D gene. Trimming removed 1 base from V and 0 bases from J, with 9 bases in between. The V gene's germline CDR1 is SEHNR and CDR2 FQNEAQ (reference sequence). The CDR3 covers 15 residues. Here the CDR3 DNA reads TGTGCCAGCAGCTTAGGCGACACCCACCAAGAGACCCAGTACTTC. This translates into CASSLGDTHQETQYF.

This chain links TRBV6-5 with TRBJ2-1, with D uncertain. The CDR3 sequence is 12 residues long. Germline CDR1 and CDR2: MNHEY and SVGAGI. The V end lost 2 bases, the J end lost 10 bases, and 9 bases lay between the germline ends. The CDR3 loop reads CASSYPGKEQFF. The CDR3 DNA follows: TGTGCCAGCAGTTACCCCGGAAAAGAGCAGTTCTTC.

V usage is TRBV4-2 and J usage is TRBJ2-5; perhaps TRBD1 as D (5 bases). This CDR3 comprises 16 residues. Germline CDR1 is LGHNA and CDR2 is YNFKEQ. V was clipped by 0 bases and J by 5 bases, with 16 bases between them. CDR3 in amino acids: CASSQEASGPLETQYF. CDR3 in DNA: TGTGCCAGCAGCCAAGAAGCGTCAGGGCCTTTGGAGACCCAGTACTTC.

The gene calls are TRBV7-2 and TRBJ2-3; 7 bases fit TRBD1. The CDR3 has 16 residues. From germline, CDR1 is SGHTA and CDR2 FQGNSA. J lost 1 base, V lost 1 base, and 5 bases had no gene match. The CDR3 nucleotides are TGTGCCAGCAGCTTAGAGACAGGGTCTGGCACAGATACGCAGTATTTT. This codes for CASSLETGSGTDTQYF.

The CDR3 protein is CASSADHRTQYF. CDR3 nucleotides: TGTGCCAGCTCAGCAGATCATAGGACCCAGTACTTC. The chain has TRBV18 and TRBJ2-5; D is undetermined. CDR3 size: 12 residues. Germline CDR1 is KGHSH and CDR2 is LQKENI. V was shortened by 5 bases and J by 7 bases, with 11 bases between the two germline ends.

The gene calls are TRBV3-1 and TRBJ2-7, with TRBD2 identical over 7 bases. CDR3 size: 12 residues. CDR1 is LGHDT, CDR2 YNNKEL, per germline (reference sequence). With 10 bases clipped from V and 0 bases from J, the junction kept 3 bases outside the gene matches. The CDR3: CATAGHSYEQYF. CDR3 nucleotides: TGTGCCACAGCGGGGCACTCCTACGAGCAGTACTTC.

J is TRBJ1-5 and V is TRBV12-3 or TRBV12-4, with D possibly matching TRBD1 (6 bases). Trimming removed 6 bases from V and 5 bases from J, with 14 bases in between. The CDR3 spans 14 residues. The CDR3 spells CASRSGQSDQPQHF. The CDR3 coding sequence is TGTGCCAGCAGGAGCGGACAGAGTGATCAGCCCCAGCATTTT.

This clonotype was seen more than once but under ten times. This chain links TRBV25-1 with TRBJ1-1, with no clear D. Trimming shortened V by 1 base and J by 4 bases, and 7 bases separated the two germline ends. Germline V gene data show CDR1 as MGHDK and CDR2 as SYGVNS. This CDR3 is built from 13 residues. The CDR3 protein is CASSESPGTEAFF. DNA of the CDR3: TGTGCCAGCAGTGAATCGCCGGGCACTGAAGCTTTCTTT.

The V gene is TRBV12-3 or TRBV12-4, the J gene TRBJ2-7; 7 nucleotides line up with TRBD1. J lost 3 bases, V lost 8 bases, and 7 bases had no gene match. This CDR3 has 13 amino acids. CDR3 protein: CASARDSYYEQYF. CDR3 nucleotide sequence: TGTGCCAGCGCTAGGGACAGCTACTACGAGCAGTACTTC.

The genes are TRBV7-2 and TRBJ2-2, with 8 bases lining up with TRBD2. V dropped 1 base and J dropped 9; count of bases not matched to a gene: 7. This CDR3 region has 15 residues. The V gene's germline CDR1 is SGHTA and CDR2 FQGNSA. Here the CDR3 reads CASSLVTGGGRELFF. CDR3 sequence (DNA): TGTGCCAGCAGCTTAGTGACTGGCGGGGGGAGGGAGCTGTTTTTT.

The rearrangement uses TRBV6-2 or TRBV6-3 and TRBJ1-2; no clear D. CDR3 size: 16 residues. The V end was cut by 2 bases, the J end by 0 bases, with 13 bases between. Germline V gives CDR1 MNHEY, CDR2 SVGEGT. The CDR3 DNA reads TGTGCCAGCAGTTACGGTACCTCTCGGACTAACTATGGCTACACCTTC. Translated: CASSYGTSRTNYGYTF.

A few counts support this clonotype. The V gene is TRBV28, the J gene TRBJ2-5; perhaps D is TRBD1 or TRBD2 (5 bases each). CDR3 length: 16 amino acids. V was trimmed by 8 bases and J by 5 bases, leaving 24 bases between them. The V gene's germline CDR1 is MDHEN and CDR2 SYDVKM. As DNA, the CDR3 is TGTGCCAGCGAACACTCAGTGGGTTGGGGCGGGGAGACCCAGTACTTC. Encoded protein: CASEHSVGWGGETQYF.

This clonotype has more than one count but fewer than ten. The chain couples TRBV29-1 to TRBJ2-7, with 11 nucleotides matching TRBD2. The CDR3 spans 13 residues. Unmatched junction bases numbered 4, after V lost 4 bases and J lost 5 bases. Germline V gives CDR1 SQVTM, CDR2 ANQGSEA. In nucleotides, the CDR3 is TGCAGCGTTGCACTAGCGGGAGTACACGAGCAGTACTTC. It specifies CSVALAGVHEQYF.

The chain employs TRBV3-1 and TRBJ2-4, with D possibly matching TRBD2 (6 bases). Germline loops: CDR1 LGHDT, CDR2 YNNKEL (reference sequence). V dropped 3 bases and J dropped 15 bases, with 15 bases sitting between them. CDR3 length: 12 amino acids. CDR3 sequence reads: CASSQLEGRRYF. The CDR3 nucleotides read TGTGCCAGCAGCCAGCTGGAGGGGCGACGGTACTTC.

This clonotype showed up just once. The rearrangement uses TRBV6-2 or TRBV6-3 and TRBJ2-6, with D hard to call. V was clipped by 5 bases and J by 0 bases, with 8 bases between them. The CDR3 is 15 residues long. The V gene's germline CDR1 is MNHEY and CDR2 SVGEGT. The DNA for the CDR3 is TGTGCCAGCAGTCCTTCAGACTCTGGGGCCAACGTCCTGACTTTC. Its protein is CASSPSDSGANVLTF.

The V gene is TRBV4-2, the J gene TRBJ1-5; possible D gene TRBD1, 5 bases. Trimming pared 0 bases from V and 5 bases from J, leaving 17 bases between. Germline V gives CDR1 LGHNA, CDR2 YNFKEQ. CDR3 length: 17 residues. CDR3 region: CASSQDLLGGLDQPQHF. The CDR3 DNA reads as TGTGCCAGCAGCCAAGATCTTCTCGGGGGGTTGGATCAGCCCCAGCATTTT.